Given below is one T cell receptor (beta chain) in context. V lost 5 bases and J lost 2, with 15 bases in between. This CDR3 spans 15 amino acids. Germline assignment: CDR1 MNHEY and CDR2 SVGEGT. This specimen belongs to a study of blood T cell repertoires in COVID-19. Study in general: The United States, Italy and Spain were the sources of the acute and convalescent COVID-19 samples. T cells, B-cell-depleted T cells, or PBMCs provided the cDNA or gDNA that served as material.

Only in-frame clones appear in the TCRdb table, and some are missing; sequencing was by immunoSEQ multiplex PCR. The profile shows fewer than 350,000 clones, roughly 93% of them singletons. Sequencing was carried out using PBMCs or T cells enriched from blood (not recorded which). This chain connects TRBV6-2 or TRBV6-3 to TRBJ1-2; D might be TRBD1 (5 bases). The sequence derives from a middle-aged woman with acute COVID-19. DNA for the CDR3: TGTGCCAGCAGTGACTGGACATTCACCAACTATGGCTACACCTTC. Amino acid sequence: CASSDWTFTNYGYTF.